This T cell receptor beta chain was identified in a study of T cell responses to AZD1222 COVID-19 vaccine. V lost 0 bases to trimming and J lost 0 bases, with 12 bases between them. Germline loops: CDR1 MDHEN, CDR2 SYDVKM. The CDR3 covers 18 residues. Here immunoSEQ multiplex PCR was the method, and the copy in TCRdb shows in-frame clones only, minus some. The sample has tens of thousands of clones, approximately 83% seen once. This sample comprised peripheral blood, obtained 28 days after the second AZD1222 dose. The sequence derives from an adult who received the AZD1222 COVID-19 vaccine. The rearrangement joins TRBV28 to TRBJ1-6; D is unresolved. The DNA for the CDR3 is TGTGCCAGCAGTTTATGGGGCGGAGGTAGCTCCTATAATTCACCCCTCCACTTT. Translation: CASSLWGGGSSYNSPLHF.